The sequence of this T cell receptor beta chain was determined in a study of T cells in Graves' hyperthyroidism and ophthalmopathy. At the level of the study: Upon initial diagnosis and before any treatment, peripheral blood was collected.

As to this clonotype: A much more abundant neighbour one base away suggests this may be a read error.

RNA transcripts were the template for amplifying TCR beta CDR3 regions. The primer set for the first-round RT-PCR of the TCR CDR3 was HTBI. TCRdb analysed the multiplex PCR reads with MiXCR anew, one entry per CDR3 protein. This sample has about 270,000 distinct CDR3 sequences, with about 20% found just once. This receptor was taken from a man aged 25 to 40 with Graves' ophthalmopathy. What was sequenced was blood.

CDR3 nucleotides: TGCGCCAGCAGCCAATCGCCGGGACTAGACAGTGAGCAGTTCTTC. Its translation: CASSQSPGLDSEQFF. J is TRBJ2-1 and V is TRBV5-1; 8 positions agree with TRBD2. The CDR3 contains 15 residues. After removal of 4 bases from V and 9 bases from J, the junction contained 12 bases not matched to a gene. Germline V gene sequence: CDR1 SGHRS, CDR2 YFSETQ.